This TCR beta chain came from a study of cytomegalovirus exposure and HLA in healthy donors. Remarks on this clone: Its antigen is currently unknown. Germline is not matched at one junction end, which may reflect a read error.

Repertoires were generated with immunoSEQ multiplex PCR, while TCRdb's copy carries only in-frame clones and drops some. The data contain under 200,000 clones, under 95% of them singletons. This CDR3 has 11 amino acids. Germline CDR1 SQVTM, CDR2 ANQGSEA. Findings and limits, study-wide: The study put under 200 TCR beta chains on its list as cytomegalovirus-associated. The finding came from a later analysis; first-cohort TCR clusters tended to co-occur in the roughly 120 validation repertoires. It was reported that the classifier diagnosed cytomegalovirus status with high specificity and sensitivity in both the original and validation cohorts.

This TCR derives from a woman younger than 35 in good health and CMV-seropositive. The sample was PBMCs. The V gene is TRBV29-1, the J gene TRBJ2-1; 9 bases align to TRBD2. This CDR3 is CSVASGEGPVF. The CDR3 DNA follows: TGCAGCGTGGCTAGCGGGGAGGGTCCAGTCTTC.